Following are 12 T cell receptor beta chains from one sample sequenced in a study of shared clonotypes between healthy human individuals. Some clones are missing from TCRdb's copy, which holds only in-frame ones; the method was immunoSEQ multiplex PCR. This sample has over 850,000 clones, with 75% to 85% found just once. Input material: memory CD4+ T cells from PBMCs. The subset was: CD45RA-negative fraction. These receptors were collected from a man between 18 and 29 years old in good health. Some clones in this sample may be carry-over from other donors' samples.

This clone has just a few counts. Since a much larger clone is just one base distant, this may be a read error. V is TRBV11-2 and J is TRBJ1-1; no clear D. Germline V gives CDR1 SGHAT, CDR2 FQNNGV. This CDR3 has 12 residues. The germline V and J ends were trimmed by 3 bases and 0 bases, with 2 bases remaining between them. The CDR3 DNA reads TGTGCCAGCAGCTTCATGAACACTGAAGCTTTCTTT. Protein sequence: CASSFMNTEAFF.

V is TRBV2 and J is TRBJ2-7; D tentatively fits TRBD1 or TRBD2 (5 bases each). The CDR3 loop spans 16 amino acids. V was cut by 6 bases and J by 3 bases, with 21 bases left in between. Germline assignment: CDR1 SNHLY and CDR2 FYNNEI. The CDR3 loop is CASRLSRQTRGYEQYF. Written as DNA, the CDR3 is TGTGCCAGCAGGCTCTCCCGGCAGACGAGGGGCTACGAGCAGTACTTC.

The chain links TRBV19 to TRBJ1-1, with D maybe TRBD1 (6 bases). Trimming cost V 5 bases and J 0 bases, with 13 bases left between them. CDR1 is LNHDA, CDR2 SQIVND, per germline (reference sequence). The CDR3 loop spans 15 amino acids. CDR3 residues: CASSEKGQLNTEAFF. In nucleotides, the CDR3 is TGTGCCAGTAGTGAAAAGGGACAACTGAACACTGAAGCTTTCTTT.

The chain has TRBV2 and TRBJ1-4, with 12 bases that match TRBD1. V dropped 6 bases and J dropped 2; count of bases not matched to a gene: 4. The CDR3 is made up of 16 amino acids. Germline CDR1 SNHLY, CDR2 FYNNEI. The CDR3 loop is CASRGDRGLTNEKLFF. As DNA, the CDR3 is TGTGCCAGCAGAGGGGACAGGGGGCTTACTAATGAAAAACTGTTTTTT.

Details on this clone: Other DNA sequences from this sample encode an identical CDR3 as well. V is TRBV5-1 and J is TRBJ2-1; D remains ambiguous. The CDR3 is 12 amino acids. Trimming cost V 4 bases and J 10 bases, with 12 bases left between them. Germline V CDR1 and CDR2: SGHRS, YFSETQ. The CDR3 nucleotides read TGCGCCAGCAGCCTCGAGGTTGGAGAGCAGTTCTTC. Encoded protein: CASSLEVGEQFF.

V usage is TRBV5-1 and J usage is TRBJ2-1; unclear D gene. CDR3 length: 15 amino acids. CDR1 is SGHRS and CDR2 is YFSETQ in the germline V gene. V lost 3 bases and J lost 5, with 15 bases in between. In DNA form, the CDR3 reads TGCGCCAGCAGCTCGACGATCAACTTAGACAATGAGCAGTTCTTC. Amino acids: CASSSTINLDNEQFF.

This chain's CDR3 is CASSLNGGLNTEAFF. CDR3 DNA: TGTGCCAGCAGTTTAAATGGGGGACTGAACACTGAAGCTTTCTTT. The chain combines TRBV27 with TRBJ1-1; tentatively, D is TRBD1 (5 bases). The germline V and J ends were trimmed by 2 bases and 0 bases, with 10 bases remaining between them. This CDR3 has 15 residues. The V gene's germline CDR1 is MNHEY and CDR2 SMNVEV (reference sequence).

The CDR3 spells CASSAAGGEDEQFF. In nucleotides, the CDR3 is TGTGCCAGCAGCGCCGCTGGAGGGGAGGATGAGCAGTTCTTC. The J gene is TRBJ2-1, the V gene TRBV9; D may be TRBD2 (6 bases). Trimming removed 3 bases from V and 8 bases from J, with 15 bases in between. Per the germline V gene, CDR1 is SGDLS and CDR2 is YYNGEE. The CDR3 has 14 residues.

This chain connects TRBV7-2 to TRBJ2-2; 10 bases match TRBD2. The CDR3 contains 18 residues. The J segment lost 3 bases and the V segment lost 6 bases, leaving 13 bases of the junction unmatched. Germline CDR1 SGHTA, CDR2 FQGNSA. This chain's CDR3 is CASRSPGLAKSDTGELFF. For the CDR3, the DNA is TGTGCCAGCAGGTCACCGGGACTAGCGAAGTCAGACACCGGGGAGCTGTTTTTT.

CDR3 in amino acids: CASSPEYGGSGANVLTF. CDR3 in DNA: TGCGCCAGCAGCCCGGAATACGGGGGTTCTGGGGCCAACGTCCTGACTTTC. The J gene is TRBJ2-6, the V gene TRBV5-1, with TRBD2 as a possible D gene (6 bases). The ends were cut back, 4 bases at V and 1 base at J, with 15 bases in the middle. This CDR3 has 17 residues. Germline assignment: CDR1 SGHRS and CDR2 YFSETQ.

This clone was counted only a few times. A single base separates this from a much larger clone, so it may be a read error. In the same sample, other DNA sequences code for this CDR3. The CDR3 protein is CSASLAETQYF. The CDR3 bases are TGCAGTGCTAGTCTTGCGGAGACCCAGTACTTC. V usage is TRBV20-1 and J usage is TRBJ2-5; D is unresolved. V was cut by 3 bases and J by 5 bases, with 7 bases left in between. Germline lookup yields CDR1 DFQATT and CDR2 SNEGSKA (reference sequence). The CDR3 length is 11 residues.

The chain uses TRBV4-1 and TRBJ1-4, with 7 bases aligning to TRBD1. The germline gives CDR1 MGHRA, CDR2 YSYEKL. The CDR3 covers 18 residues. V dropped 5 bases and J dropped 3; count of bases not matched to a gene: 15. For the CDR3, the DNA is TGCGCCAGCAGCATCTTCCCGGGACAGAGAAACTCTAATGAAAAACTGTTTTTT. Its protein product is CASSIFPGQRNSNEKLFF.